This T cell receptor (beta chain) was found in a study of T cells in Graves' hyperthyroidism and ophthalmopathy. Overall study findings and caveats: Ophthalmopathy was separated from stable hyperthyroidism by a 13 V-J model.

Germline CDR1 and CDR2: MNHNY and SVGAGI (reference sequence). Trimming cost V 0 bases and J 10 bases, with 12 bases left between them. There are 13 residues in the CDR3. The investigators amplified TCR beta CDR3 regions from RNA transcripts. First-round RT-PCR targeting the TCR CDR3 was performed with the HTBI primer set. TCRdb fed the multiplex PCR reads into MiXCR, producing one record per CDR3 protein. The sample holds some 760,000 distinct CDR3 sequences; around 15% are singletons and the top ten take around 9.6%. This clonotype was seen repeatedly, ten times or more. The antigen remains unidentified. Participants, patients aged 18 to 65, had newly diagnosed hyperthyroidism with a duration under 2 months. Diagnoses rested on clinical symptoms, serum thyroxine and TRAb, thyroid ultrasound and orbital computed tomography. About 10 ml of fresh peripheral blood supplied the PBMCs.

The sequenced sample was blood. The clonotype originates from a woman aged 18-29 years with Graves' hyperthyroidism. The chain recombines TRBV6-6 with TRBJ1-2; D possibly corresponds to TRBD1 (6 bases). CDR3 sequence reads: CASSYSATGHYTF. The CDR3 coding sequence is TGTGCCAGCAGTTACTCGGCGACAGGCCACTACACCTTC.